Here is one TCR beta chain with its context. V lost 6 bases and J lost 6, with 14 bases in between. The CDR3 spans 13 residues. From germline, CDR1 is MNHNY and CDR2 SVGAGI (reference sequence). The PCR had 60 Vbeta and 13 Jbeta primers. Profiled with immunoSEQ multiplex PCR; TCRdb holds only in-frame clones, not every one. The table includes under 200,000 clones, 70% to 90% detected once. The data stem from a study of cytomegalovirus exposure and HLA in healthy donors. The chain combines TRBV6-6 with TRBJ1-2; no clear D gene. Sequencing used PBMCs. This sequence was found in a woman aged 18-29 years in good health and CMV-seropositive. CDR3 in amino acids: CASSPRGGHGYTF. The CDR3 DNA reads as TGTGCCAGCAGCCCCCGGGGAGGGCATGGCTACACCTTC.